This T cell receptor beta chain was identified in a study of CD8 T cells in ankylosing spondylitis (dated by TCRdb to between 2016 and 2019). In terms of the full investigation: T cell receptor beta repertoires were profiled in healthy donors and ankylosing spondylitis patients so that disease-linked TCR variants could be found. In total, the full study cohort was made up of some 110 healthy donors and more than 20 ankylosing spondylitis patients. Peripheral blood samples were taken, and synovial fluid was additionally collected from ankylosing spondylitis patients.

This clonotype was detected a few times. What this receptor recognizes is not known. The input lacks base qualities; no much larger clone sits a single base away. The listed sequencing device is Illumina HiSeq 2500. Quantitative 5'-RACE with molecular barcodes was the method used to prepare the TCR beta libraries. Under the source paper's analysis protocol: Disease-linked TCR variants were identified with a new computational method built on a probabilistic model of VDJ rearrangement. In-frame beta chains were kept once TCRdb had trimmed the public reads at Q25 with fastp and called clones with MiXCR. Identical CDR3 protein sequences are pooled into one entry, listed with their most common genes and DNA. The V and J calls reflect TCRdb's pipeline rather than the authors' work. The sample table records roughly 450,000 distinct CDR3 sequences; around 26% of these occur just once. The leading ten clones occupy 0.89% of the sample.

The study at large found these results: A CD8+ phenotype was shown by the disease-linked clones, which were found at relatively low frequencies in peripheral blood. A TCR beta motif of seven or eight highly homologous amino acid variants appeared characteristic of blood from ankylosing spondylitis patients. According to the report, matched synovial fluid samples from ankylosing spondylitis patients were significantly enriched for the disease-linked clones. Some motif variants had previously been reported in the synovial fluid and blood of reactive arthritis patients, which suggests shared mechanisms of disease initiation.

Source material: blood, either unsorted or a sorted T cell fraction (not recorded which). The origin of this receptor is a male donor with ankylosing spondylitis.

Read as DNA, the sequence is TGTGCCAGCAGTTCCACTCCCGGGACAGGGATTTCCTACGAGCAGTACTTC. Its translation is CASSSTPGTGISYEQYF. Recombination joined TRBV12-3 or TRBV12-4 with TRBJ2-7; the junction holds 9 bases that match TRBD1. The CDR3 measures 17 amino acids from cysteine to phenylalanine. The DNA shown is the 51-base CDR3, in frame from base 1. V and J are trimmed by 4 bases and 1 base, and the gene matches miss 11 bases of the junction.